The clone carrying this T cell receptor beta chain was detected only a few times. What it binds is unknown. The CDR3 is 14 residues long. V shed 7 bases and J 4 bases; nucleotides not matched to a gene: 9. This entry comes from a study of T-cell memory formation after mild COVID-19. Findings and caveats of the study: Contracting clones, day 15 to 85, had balanced CD4/CD8, and later expanders favored CD4+.

TCRdb used MiXCR to reprocess the 5' RACE reads, holding one entry per CDR3 protein. The sample contains 250,000 to 350,000 distinct CDR3 sequences, 13% to 15% of which appear only once. This sequence was found in a young man who had mild COVID-19 (a few samples of this study predate the infection). Cell type and time point are not known. The chain recombines TRBV12-3 or TRBV12-4 with TRBJ1-1; 7 nucleotides line up with TRBD1. Sequencing used PBMCs or a T cell subset sorted from them (not recorded which). CDR3 amino acids: CASTKRQGSTEAFF. The CDR3 coding sequence is TGTGCCAGCACTAAACGACAGGGAAGCACTGAAGCTTTCTTT.